These T cell receptor beta chains were read from a single sample in a study of memory CD4+ T cells and cytomegalovirus serostatus. TCRdb's copy holds only in-frame clones and misses some; the assay was immunoSEQ multiplex PCR. The sample consists of 50,000 or so clones, approximately 81% of them appearing once. The sequenced sample consisted of memory CD4+ T cells from blood. These receptors all stem from an adult in good health and CMV-seropositive. CDR3s include the opening cysteine and the closing phenylalanine or tryptophan. Clone size is shown for a subset of rows, as once, few, many or a class of expanded clone.

>TRBJ1-4|TRBV5-1|-
CASSPDGGTTNEKLFF
>TRBJ2-7|TRBV5-1|-
CASSVGTFRLTGEQYF
>TRBJ1-4|TRBV4-2|-
CASSRDSGQGLNEKLFF
>TRBJ2-7|TRBV7-9|-
CASSPMGTSGGAYEQYF
>TRBJ2-5|TRBV15|-
CATSNLWGQETQYF
>TRBJ1-1|TRBV27|few
CASTHREGDTEAFF
>TRBJ2-2|TRBV18|-
CASSPVGRRDTGELFF
>TRBJ2-7|TRBV5-1|-
CASSLDVGLSSYEQYF
>TRBJ2-7|TRBV18|once
CASSPSSGGATYEQYF
>TRBJ2-7|TRBV15|-
CATSRGGTTYEQYF
>TRBJ2-5|TRBV5-1|-
CASSSPRGGEETQYF
>TRBJ1-1|TRBV14|-
CASSPGMNTEAFF
>TRBJ2-7|TRBV5-1|once
CASSFRDRGASEQYF
>TRBJ1-4|TRBV6-5|-
CASSPGAGDGKLFF
>TRBJ1-2|TRBV5-4|-
CASSLDIGARYGYTF
>TRBJ1-6|TRBV7-2|-
CASSSGGRSPLHF
>TRBJ2-1|TRBV2|-
CASSELGEYNEQFF
>TRBJ1-1|TRBV28|-
CASIPGHPDTEAFF
>TRBJ2-1|TRBV14|-
CASSRGWNEQFF
>TRBJ2-7|TRBV6-1|-
CASSGSGGYEQYF
>TRBJ2-7|TRBV6-5|-
CASRPLSLVGEQYF
>TRBJ1-5|TRBV6-6|-
CASSGPGQGDRQPQHF
>TRBJ2-7|TRBV15|-
CATSKDWSYEQYF
>TRBJ2-1|TRBV7-2|-
CASSSHSGGEYNEQFF
>TRBJ2-7|TRBV21-1|-
CASSQVEGHGTIEQYF
>TRBJ2-7|TRBV5-4|-
CARRIRGISYEQYF
>TRBJ1-4|TRBV6-1|medium-sized
CASSESAANEKLFF
>TRBJ2-7|TRBV2|-
CASSGTDYYEQYF
>TRBJ2-7|TRBV7-2|-
CASSLDRDLREQYF
>TRBJ1-6|TRBV10-2|few
CASSDAGLLYNSPLHF
>TRBJ1-6|TRBV6-5|few
CASSLQGGDNSPLHF
>TRBJ2-5|TRBV14|-
CASSQIRKTQYF
>-|TRBV6-5|-
CASSPLGGSYEQYF
>TRBJ2-6|TRBV4-3|-
CASSQGSRLRTGANVLTF
>TRBJ2-7|TRBV2|-
CASSAEGGYEQYF
>TRBJ1-1|TRBV5-1|few
CASSVGPGSTEAFF
>TRBJ1-1|TRBV9|-
CASSVLTGVNTEAFF
>TRBJ2-1|TRBV12-5|-
CASGKGANNEQFF
>TRBJ1-5|TRBV5-6|-
CASSRGTDQPQHF
>TRBJ2-1|TRBV4-1|-
CASSPRTSRGNYNEQFF
>TRBJ1-2|TRBV5-1|-
CASSLDRSVNYGYTF
>TRBJ1-6|TRBV5-1|-
CASSLGLNSPLHF
>TRBJ2-7|TRBV2|-
CASSEFRYEQYF
>TRBJ1-2|TRBV6-1|-
CASNKQGQRYGYTF
>TRBJ2-2|TRBV7-7|-
CASSSNLDTGELFF
>TRBJ2-5|TRBV5-8|-
CASSLTSGGETQYF
>TRBJ2-5|TRBV7-2|few
CASSLDEVQETQYF
>TRBJ2-3|TRBV7-9|-
CASSRSGDTQYF
>TRBJ2-4|TRBV7-2|-
CASSLAPGNIQYF
>TRBJ2-2|TRBV6-1|-
CASSDREEKLFF
>TRBJ2-4|TRBV2|-
CARKTTGNIQYF
>TRBJ2-3|TRBV10-1|-
CASSEIFREDTQYF
>TRBJ2-2|TRBV2|-
CASSVLNTGELFF
>TRBJ2-3|TRBV7-3|-
CASSSDGGRTDTQYF
>TRBJ2-5|TRBV5-4|-
CASSLAMGLEETQYF
>TRBJ2-7|TRBV25-1|-
CASRRGQGAINEQYF
>TRBJ1-5|TRBV10-2|-
CATVPGDSRQPQHF
>TRBJ1-3|TRBV4-2|-
CASSQEQGAADPGNTIYF
>TRBJ2-7|TRBV4-1|-
CASSQNKGYEQYF
>TRBJ2-1|TRBV6-5|-
CASRSGGDDYNEQFF